These 29 T cell receptor beta chains share one sample of origin, sequenced in a study of glioma-infiltrating T cells. Using RNA template, CDR3s of TCR alpha and beta were amplified with iRepertoire arm-PCR. Via MiXCR, TCRdb re-called the multiplex PCR reads, giving one row per CDR3 protein. The table has some 180,000 distinct CDR3 sequences, approximately 30% seen once; the top ten hold 20% to 25%. Sequenced: glioma tissue, nonneoplastic brain tissue, or PBMCs (not recorded which). The receptors originated from a human donor with low-grade glioma or glioblastoma, undergoing nonglioma brain surgery, or in good health (not recorded which).

This clonotype has a count of ten or more. The V call is TRBV19, the J call TRBJ1-5; D might be TRBD1 (5 bases). The germline V gene encodes CDR1 LNHDA and CDR2 SQIVND (reference sequence). The V end lost 5 bases, the J end lost 5 bases, and 10 bases lay between the germline ends. The CDR3 runs 13 residues. CDR3: CASSADSDQPQHF. CDR3 in DNA: TGTGCCAGTAGTGCCGACAGCGATCAGCCCCAGCATTTT.

To note about this clonotype: This may be a read error, as it is one base from a much larger clone. The V gene is TRBV7-2, the J gene TRBJ2-7; no firm D call. Germline V gives CDR1 SGHTA, CDR2 FQGNSA. This CDR3 is built from 13 residues. In DNA, the CDR3 is TGTGCCAGCAGCCCCCAGGTGAAGAGCGAGCGGTACTTC. Its translation is CASSPQVKSERYF.

This clonotype has a count of ten or more. The rearrangement links TRBV28 to TRBJ1-4; tentative D call: TRBD1 (5 bases). The CDR3 spans 14 residues. Germline CDR1 and CDR2: MDHEN and SYDVKM. V was trimmed by 9 bases and J by 7 bases, leaving 18 bases between them. The CDR3 DNA is TGTGCCAGTACCCCAGGGTCCTCCATTGAAAAACTGTTTTTT. The encoded protein is CASTPGSSIEKLFF.

This clonotype was found many times. V and J are TRBV20-1 and TRBJ1-5; 8 bases agree with TRBD1. V shed 2 bases, J shed 10 bases, and the junction held 22 bases outside the gene matches. Germline V CDR1 and CDR2: DFQATT, SNEGSKA (reference sequence). The CDR3 extends over 18 amino acids. CDR3 residues: CSARNPLPGQEGVGPQHF. The DNA for the CDR3 is TGCAGTGCTAGAAACCCACTGCCGGGACAGGAGGGGGTAGGACCCCAGCATTTT.

This clonotype was seen repeatedly, ten times or more. The CDR3 DNA reads as TGTGCCAGCAGCTTAGGGGACAGGGGACAAGGGGAGCAGTACTTC. Residues: CASSLGDRGQGEQYF. The chain is built from TRBV7-9 and TRBJ2-7, with 10 bases that match TRBD1. J was trimmed by 7 bases and V by 1 base; bases with no gene match: 7. From germline, CDR1 is SEHNR and CDR2 FQNEAQ (reference sequence). This CDR3 is 15 amino acids long.

This clonotype has ten or more counts. The DNA for the CDR3 is TGTGCCAGCAGTTACGGTTCATGGGAACTGGGGGGGACCCAGTACTTC. Amino acid sequence: CASSYGSWELGGTQYF. The J gene is TRBJ2-5, the V gene TRBV6-2 or TRBV6-3; weak D call: TRBD2 (6 bases). Trimming took off 2 bases at V and 7 bases at J, with 20 bases between the two ends. The CDR3 spans 16 residues. Germline CDR1 reads MNHEY; CDR2 reads SVGEGT.

This clonotype showed up many times. The chain couples TRBV2 to TRBJ1-2, with 7 nucleotides matching TRBD1. Per germline, CDR1 SNHLY and CDR2 FYNNEI. The ends lost 5 bases at V and 6 bases at J; junction bases unmatched: 12. The length of the CDR3 is 15 residues. This CDR3 reads CASSHSRQGENGYTF. CDR3 in DNA: TGTGCCAGCAGTCACTCCCGACAGGGAGAGAATGGCTACACCTTC.

This clonotype was seen a few times. The chain couples TRBV19 to TRBJ2-1, with a tentative D call TRBD1 (8 bases). The CDR3 is 14 amino acids. V shed 5 bases and J shed 10 bases, with 18 bases lying between them. The germline CDR1 and CDR2 sequences are LNHDA and SQIVND (reference sequence). Here the CDR3 DNA reads TGTGCCAGTAGTTCAAGCGGGACAGGTACAGAGCAGTTCTTC. Amino acid sequence: CASSSSGTGTEQFF. Supplemented by reference TRBV19 and TRBJ2-1, the full variable domain reads DGGITQSPKYLFRKEGQNVTLSCEQNLNHDAMYWYRQDPGQGLRLIYYSQIVNDFQKGDIAEGYSVSREKKESFPLTVTSAQKNPTAFYLCASSSSGTGTEQFFGPGTRLTVL.

This clonotype was picked up many times. The chain links TRBV7-6 to TRBJ1-1; D not certain. CDR1 and CDR2 from the germline V gene are SGHVS and FNYEAQ. The CDR3 contains 12 residues. Trimming removed 3 bases at V and 4 bases at J, with 6 bases between. CDR3 sequence: CASSLRGTEAFF. CDR3 nucleotide sequence: TGTGCCAGCAGCTTGAGAGGCACTGAAGCTTTCTTT. Filled out from reference TRBV7-6 and TRBJ1-1, the complete variable domain reads GAGVSQSPRYKVTKRGQDVALRCDPISGHVSLYWYRQALGQGPEFLTYFNYEAQQDKSGLPNDRFSAERPEGSISTLTIQRTEQRDSAMYRCASSLRGTEAFFGQGTRLTVV.

This clonotype was recorded a few times. Since a much larger clone is just one base distant, this may be a read error. The rearrangement links TRBV10-3 to TRBJ2-3, with 7 bases aligning to TRBD1. In germline, CDR1 is ENHRY, CDR2 SYGVKD. CDR3 length equals 15 residues. This CDR3 reads CAVSGIQTGTDTQYF. CDR3 DNA sequence: TGTGCCGTCAGTGGGATACAGACAGGGACAGATACGCAGTATTTT.

The chain uses TRBV4-2 and TRBJ1-4, with D perhaps matching TRBD1 (5 bases). Trimming took 4 bases from V and 7 from J, leaving 22 bases between them. The CDR3 totals 17 residues. In germline, CDR1 is LGHNA, CDR2 YNFKEQ. CDR3 nucleotide sequence: TGTGCCAGCAGCCGCCGGGAGAGGGGTCCCCCGGCTGAAAAACTGTTTTTT. It codes for CASSRRERGPPAEKLFF.

This clonotype was found many times. The chain has TRBV7-2 and TRBJ2-4; unclear D gene. This CDR3 has 16 amino acids. V lost 1 base and J lost 0, with 10 bases in between. CDR1 and CDR2 (germline): SGHTA, FQGNSA. The CDR3: CASSLDGVLAKNIQYF. The CDR3 DNA reads as TGTGCCAGCAGCTTAGACGGCGTCCTAGCCAAAAACATTCAGTACTTC. Full variable domain (outside the CDR3, taken from reference TRBV7-2 and TRBJ2-4): GAGVSQSPSNKVTEKGKDVELRCDPISGHTALYWYRQSLGQGLEFLIYFQGNSAPDKSGLPSDRFSAERTGGSVSTLTIQRTQQEDSAVYLCASSLDGVLAKNIQYFGAGTRLSVL.

The chain couples TRBV7-9 to TRBJ1-5, with a possible D match to TRBD1 (5 bases). This CDR3 spans 14 amino acids. The ends were cut back, 1 base at V and 4 bases at J, with 8 bases in the middle. CDR1 is SEHNR and CDR2 is FQNEAQ in the germline V gene (reference sequence). CDR3 protein: CASSLGTWNQPQHF. CDR3 sequence (DNA): TGTGCCAGCAGCTTAGGGACATGGAATCAGCCCCAGCATTTT.

About this clonotype: A junction boundary mismatches the germline segment, possibly from a read error. This rearrangement joins TRBV27 to TRBJ2-7; the D call may be TRBD1 or TRBD2 (5 bases each). This CDR3 has 15 residues. CDR1 and CDR2 (germline): MNHEY, SMNVEV (reference sequence). The CDR3 nucleotides read TGTACCAGCAGCCCGACCGGGACCAAGGGCTACGAGCAGTACTTC. Protein: CTSSPTGTKGYEQYF.

This clonotype was seen just once. Without the conserved terminal phenylalanine or tryptophan, this CDR3 likely stems from a read error. The DNA is left out, because the CDR3 cannot be placed on it with certainty; the CDR3 is given as TCRdb lists it. This sequence joins TRBV25-1 and TRBJ1-2. The CDR3 spans 14 amino acids, including both terminal residues. Germline-derived CDR1 and CDR2 are MGHDK and SYGVNS. This CDR3 reads CASSEWVTWKGYQG.

This clonotype was counted at least ten times. J is TRBJ1-1 and V is TRBV28, with unresolved D. This CDR3 has 11 residues. CDR1 is MDHEN and CDR2 is SYDVKM in the germline V gene. The V end lost 3 bases, the J end lost 9 bases, and 8 bases lay between the germline ends. The CDR3, as DNA: TGTGCCAGCAGTTTGAACAGTAAAGCTTTCTTT. This sequence encodes CASSLNSKAFF.

This clonotype appeared many times. V and J are TRBV20-1 and TRBJ1-6, with no clear D. CDR1 is DFQATT and CDR2 is SNEGSKA in the germline V gene (reference sequence). The length of the CDR3 is 15 residues. Trimming cost V 0 bases and J 7 bases, with 13 bases left between them. Here the CDR3 reads CSARDPKVVNSPLHF. CDR3 nucleotide sequence: TGCAGTGCTAGAGACCCTAAGGTCGTGAATTCACCCCTCCACTTT.

About this clonotype: One junction end does not reproduce the germline sequence, and a read error may be involved. V gene TRBV20-1 combines with J gene TRBJ1-2; D is uncertain. CDR1 is DFQATT, CDR2 SNEGSKA, per germline (reference sequence). CDR3 length: 18 residues. The CDR3 DNA reads TGCAGTGCTAGAGATATTGAACAGCACTACTCATCTAACTGTGGCTACACCTTC. This gives the protein CSARDIEQHYSSNCGYTF.

This clonotype appeared many times. This chain links TRBV20-1 with TRBJ1-1, with 7 positions matching TRBD1. There are 18 residues in the CDR3. Losses at the gene ends were 2 bases for V and 2 bases for J; bases not matched to a gene: 17. The germline gives CDR1 DFQATT, CDR2 SNEGSKA (reference sequence). CDR3 nucleotide sequence: TGCAGTGCTAGACCGCCTGCGACAGGGATGAGGGCTAACACTGAAGCTTTCTTT. Amino acids: CSARPPATGMRANTEAFF.

The V call is TRBV6-5, the J call TRBJ1-5, with TRBD1 identical over 8 bases. Germline lookup yields CDR1 MNHEY and CDR2 SVGAGI. The V gene end was trimmed by 4 bases and the J gene end by 7 bases; junction bases not matched to a gene: 12. The CDR3 is made up of 16 amino acids. The CDR3: CASSLPGQGENQPQHF. DNA of the CDR3: TGTGCCAGCAGTTTACCCGGACAGGGAGAAAACCAGCCCCAGCATTTT.

Turning to this clonotype: It may be a read error: a sequence one base away is much more abundant. Here the CDR3 DNA reads TGTGCCAGCAATGACGGGAATAACGGCTACACCTTC. Residues: CASNDGNNGYTF. The V call is TRBV12-3 or TRBV12-4, the J call TRBJ1-2; D is unclear. CDR3 length: 12 amino acids. The ends were cut back, 7 bases at V and 8 bases at J, with 14 bases in the middle.

There are many counts of this clonotype. The CDR3 DNA sequence: TGTGCCAGCAGTTACTCGCGACTAGCGGGAGGGCCCAGCTCCTACAATGAGCAGTTCTTC. It encodes CASSYSRLAGGPSSYNEQFF. V is TRBV6-6 and J is TRBJ2-1; 14 nucleotides align to TRBD2. V dropped 0 bases and J dropped 0; count of bases not matched to a gene: 7. Looked up from germline, CDR1 is MNHNY and CDR2 is SVGAGI (reference sequence). CDR3 length equals 20 residues.

The chain employs TRBV3-1 and TRBJ2-7; no clear D gene. Per the germline V gene, CDR1 is LGHDT and CDR2 is YNNKEL (reference sequence). The CDR3 covers 13 residues. The germline V and J ends were trimmed by 2 bases and 2 bases, with 7 bases remaining between them. The CDR3 reads CASSQSFTYEQYF. For the CDR3, the DNA is TGTGCCAGCAGCCAAAGTTTTACCTACGAGCAGTACTTC.

At least ten counts were recorded for this clonotype. V gene TRBV29-1 combines with J gene TRBJ1-1; D gene uncertain. Germline loops: CDR1 SQVTM, CDR2 ANQGSEA. The V end lost 4 bases, the J end lost 0 bases, and 6 bases lay between the germline ends. This CDR3 contains 12 residues. The CDR3 bases are TGCAGCGTTGTACAGATGAACACTGAAGCTTTCTTT. It yields the protein CSVVQMNTEAFF. Combining the CDR3 with reference TRBV29-1 and TRBJ1-1 gives the whole variable domain SAVISQKPSRDICQRGTSLTIQCQVDSQVTMMFWYRQQPGQSLTLIATANQGSEATYESGFVIDKFPISRPNLTFSTLTVSNMSPEDSSIYLCSVVQMNTEAFFGQGTRLTVV.

The rearrangement links TRBV27 to TRBJ2-7; 9 nucleotides match TRBD2. V lost 5 bases and J lost 2; bases outside the gene matches: 1. This CDR3 has 13 residues. Germline loops: CDR1 MNHEY, CDR2 SMNVEV (reference sequence). The CDR3 reads CASSGLATYEQYF. The CDR3 DNA reads TGTGCCAGCAGTGGACTAGCGACCTACGAGCAGTACTTC.

Worth noting for this clonotype: At one of its ends the junction is not consistent with the germline gene, which may arise from a read error. CDR3 protein: CSVYRRLAGSYKQYF. For the CDR3, the DNA is TGCAGCGTTTACAGGCGGTTAGCGGGTTCCTACAAGCAGTACTTC. The rearrangement joins TRBV29-1 to TRBJ2-7; 7 bases are shared with TRBD2. The CDR3 consists of 15 residues. Germline CDR1 and CDR2: SQVTM and ANQGSEA.

This clonotype was seen ten or more times. V is TRBV20-1 and J is TRBJ2-1; TRBD2 matches 7 bases. The CDR3 loop spans 15 amino acids. Germline trimming cut 4 bases from V and 0 bases from J; bases unmatched to any gene: 6. Germline loops: CDR1 DFQATT, CDR2 SNEGSKA (reference sequence). The CDR3 loop reads CSATNLAASYNEQFF. As DNA, the CDR3 is TGCAGTGCTACAAATCTAGCGGCCTCCTACAATGAGCAGTTCTTC.

In its sample, this clonotype was seen many times. J is TRBJ2-5 and V is TRBV15, with D unresolved. V shed 2 bases and J shed 4 bases, with 14 bases lying between them. Germline V lookup: CDR1 LNHNV, CDR2 YYDKDF (reference sequence). The CDR3 contains 15 residues. CDR3 region: CATSRSRTMGETQYF. Written as DNA, the CDR3 is TGTGCCACCAGCAGATCTCGGACGATGGGAGAGACCCAGTACTTC.

The V call is TRBV20-1, the J call TRBJ2-7; D is possibly TRBD2 (6 bases). The CDR3 is 13 amino acids. The germline V gene has CDR1 DFQATT and CDR2 SNEGSKA (reference sequence). With 6 bases removed from V and 4 bases from J, the gap between germline ends came to 16 bases. CDR3 DNA: TGCAGTGCCTCCGCCGGGGAGGCGTACGAGCAGTACTTC. This translates into CSASAGEAYEQYF.